The next 5 T cell receptor beta chains were all read from a single sample in a study of cytomegalovirus exposure and HLA in healthy donors. Primers: 60 Vbeta forward and 13 Jbeta reverse. Data came from immunoSEQ multiplex PCR; TCRdb stores just in-frame clones and leaves some out. The table has 120,000 or so clones, 15% seen once. Specimen: PBMCs. These receptors were collected from a woman under 30 in good health and CMV-seronegative.

The rearrangement links TRBV14 to TRBJ1-5, with a tentative D call TRBD1 (6 bases). The CDR3 extends over 15 amino acids. The germline V gene has CDR1 SGHDN and CDR2 FVKESK. Trimming stripped 4 bases from V and 6 bases from J, with 16 bases between. Written as DNA, the CDR3 is TGTGCCAGCAGCCGTGACAGGCCGGTACGTCAGCCCCAGCATTTT. This sequence encodes CASSRDRPVRQPQHF.

In its sample, this clone was seen a few times. The gene calls are TRBV12-2 and TRBJ2-7; the table assigns TRBD2, which was not confirmed against the DNA. TRBV12-2 is termed a pseudogene. This CDR3 is 13 amino acids long. CDR3 in DNA: TGTGCAAGTAGTCACGGGGGGGTCTACGAGCAGTACTTC. As protein: CASSHGGVYEQYF.

The chain is built from TRBV4-3 and TRBJ1-2; maybe TRBD1 (5 bases). The CDR3 extends over 13 amino acids. Germline V CDR1 and CDR2: LGHNA, YSLEER. V lost 6 bases and J 8 bases, leaving 16 bases between the germline ends. The CDR3 sequence: CASRGGVLEGYTF. DNA for the CDR3: TGCGCCAGCAGGGGGGGGGTCTTGGAAGGCTACACCTTC.

The chain carries TRBV6-4 and TRBJ1-6, with 9 bases aligning to TRBD1. The junction had 11 bases not matched to a gene; V was cut back by 7 bases and J by 4 bases. Germline V CDR1 and CDR2: MRHNA, SNTAGT. The CDR3 spans 17 residues. The CDR3 loop reads CASNRTGEGSYNSPLHF. CDR3 sequence (DNA): TGTGCCAGCAACCGGACAGGGGAGGGATCATATAATTCACCCCTCCACTTT.

The chain joins TRBV28 to TRBJ1-1; 7 positions match TRBD1. The V segment lost 3 bases and the J segment 0 bases; nucleotides outside the gene matches: 4. Per the germline V gene, CDR1 is MDHEN and CDR2 is SYDVKM. The CDR3 runs to 15 residues. The CDR3 bases are TGTGCCAGCAGTTTTACAGGGGACCTGAACACTGAAGCTTTCTTT. It encodes CASSFTGDLNTEAFF.